This T cell receptor (beta chain) was captured in a study of identical twins. This clonotype was recorded at least ten times. Its antigen is not known. Template switching added a universal primer binding site, and final cDNA carried unique molecular identifiers. MiXCR was run by TCRdb on the 5' RACE reads, yielding one entry per CDR3 protein. The data contain 690,000 or so distinct CDR3 sequences, roughly 6% of them singletons. Per the germline V gene, CDR1 is MDHEN and CDR2 is SYDVKM. CDR3 length equals 10 residues. Trimming took off 7 bases at V and 7 bases at J, with 7 bases between the two ends. Study-level points and caveats: Within twin pairs, the out-of-frame alpha sequences they shared showed excess low generation probability.

V and J are TRBV28 and TRBJ1-1; a weak D match, TRBD1 (6 bases). The sample consisted of naive T cells sorted from blood. This clonotype was sampled from a man between 18 and 35 years old in good health. CDR3 DNA: TGTGCCAGCAAACAGGGTGAAGCTTTCTTT. It specifies CASKQGEAFF.